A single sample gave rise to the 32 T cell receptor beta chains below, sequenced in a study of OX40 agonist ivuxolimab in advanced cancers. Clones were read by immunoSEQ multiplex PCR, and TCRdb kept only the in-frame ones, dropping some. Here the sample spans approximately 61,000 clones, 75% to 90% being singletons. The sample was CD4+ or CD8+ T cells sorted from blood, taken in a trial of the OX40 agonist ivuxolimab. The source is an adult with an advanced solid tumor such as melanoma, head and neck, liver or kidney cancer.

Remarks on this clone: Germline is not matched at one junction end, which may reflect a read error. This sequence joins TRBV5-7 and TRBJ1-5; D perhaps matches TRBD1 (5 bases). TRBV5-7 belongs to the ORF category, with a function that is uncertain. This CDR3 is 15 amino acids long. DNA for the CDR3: TGTGCCAGCAGGTTGGGGGTAAAGGACAATCAGCCCCAGCATTTT. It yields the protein CASRLGVKDNQPQHF.

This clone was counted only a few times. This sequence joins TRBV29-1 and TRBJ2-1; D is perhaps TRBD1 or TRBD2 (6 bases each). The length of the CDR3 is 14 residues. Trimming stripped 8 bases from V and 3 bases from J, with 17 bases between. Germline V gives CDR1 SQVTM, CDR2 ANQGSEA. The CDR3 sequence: CSSPGGPDYNEQFF. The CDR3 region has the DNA TGCAGCTCCCCTGGGGGGCCCGACTACAATGAGCAGTTCTTC.

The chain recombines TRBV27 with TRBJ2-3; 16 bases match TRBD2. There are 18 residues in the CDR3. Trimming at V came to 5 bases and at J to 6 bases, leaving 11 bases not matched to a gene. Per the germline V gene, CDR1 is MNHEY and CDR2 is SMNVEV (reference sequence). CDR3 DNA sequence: TGTGCCAGCAGTACGACCCCGGGACTAGCGGGAGGGCGGGATACGCAGTATTTT. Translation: CASSTTPGLAGGRDTQYF.

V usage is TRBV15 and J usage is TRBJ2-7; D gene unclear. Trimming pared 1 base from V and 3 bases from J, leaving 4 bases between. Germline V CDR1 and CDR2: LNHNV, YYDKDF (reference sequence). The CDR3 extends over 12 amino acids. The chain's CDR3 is CATSRAGYEQYF. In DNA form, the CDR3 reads TGTGCCACCAGCAGAGCGGGCTACGAGCAGTACTTC. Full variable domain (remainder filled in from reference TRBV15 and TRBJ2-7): DAMVIQNPRYQVTQFGKPVTLSCSQTLNHNVMYWYQQKSSQAPKLLFHYYDKDFNNEADTPDNFQSRRPNTSFCFLDIRSPGLGDTAMYLCATSRAGYEQYFGPGTRLTVT.

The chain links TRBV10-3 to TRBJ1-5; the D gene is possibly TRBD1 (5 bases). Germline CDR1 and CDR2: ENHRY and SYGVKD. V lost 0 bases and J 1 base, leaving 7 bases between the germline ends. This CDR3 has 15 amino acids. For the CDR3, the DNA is TGTGCCATCAGTGAGTCGGACACCAGCAATCAGCCCCAGCATTTT. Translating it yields CAISESDTSNQPQHF.

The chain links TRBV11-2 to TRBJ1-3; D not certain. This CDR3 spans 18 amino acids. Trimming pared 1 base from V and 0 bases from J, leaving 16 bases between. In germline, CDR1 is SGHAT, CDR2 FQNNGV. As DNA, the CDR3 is TGTGCCAGCAGCTTAGTTATGCCCGACATCAGCTCTGGAAACACCATATATTTT. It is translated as CASSLVMPDISSGNTIYF.

CDR3: CASSFWSFTDTQYF. In nucleotides, the CDR3 is TGTGCCAGCAGCTTTTGGAGCTTCACAGATACGCAGTATTTT. The chain has TRBV7-8 and TRBJ2-3; no clear D. The germline CDR1 and CDR2 sequences are SGHVS and FQNEAQ. The V end was cut by 3 bases, the J end by 2 bases, with 9 bases between. This CDR3 region has 14 residues.

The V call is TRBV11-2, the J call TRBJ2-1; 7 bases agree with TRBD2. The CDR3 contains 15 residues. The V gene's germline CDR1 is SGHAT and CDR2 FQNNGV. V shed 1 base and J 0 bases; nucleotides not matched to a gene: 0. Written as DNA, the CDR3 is TGTGCCAGCAGCTTAGGGGGGGGCTCCTACAATGAGCAGTTCTTC. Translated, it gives CASSLGGGSYNEQFF.

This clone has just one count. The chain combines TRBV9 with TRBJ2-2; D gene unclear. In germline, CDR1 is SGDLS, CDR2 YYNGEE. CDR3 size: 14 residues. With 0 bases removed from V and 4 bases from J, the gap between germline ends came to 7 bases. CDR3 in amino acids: CASSVVSSTGELFF. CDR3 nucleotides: TGTGCCAGCAGCGTAGTGAGCAGCACCGGGGAGCTGTTTTTT.

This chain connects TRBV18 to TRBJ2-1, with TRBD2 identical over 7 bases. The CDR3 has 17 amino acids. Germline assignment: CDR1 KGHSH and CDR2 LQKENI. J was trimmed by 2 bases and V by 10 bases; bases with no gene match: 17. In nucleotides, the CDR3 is TGTGCCACCAGCTCACCCAGGTCGGGAGGCCCCTACAATGAGCAGTTCTTC. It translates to CATSSPRSGGPYNEQFF.

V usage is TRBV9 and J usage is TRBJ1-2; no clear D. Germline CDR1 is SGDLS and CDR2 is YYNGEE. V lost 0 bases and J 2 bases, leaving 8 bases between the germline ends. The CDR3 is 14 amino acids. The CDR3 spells CASSVVETNYGYTF. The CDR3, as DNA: TGTGCCAGCAGCGTAGTAGAAACCAACTATGGCTACACCTTC.

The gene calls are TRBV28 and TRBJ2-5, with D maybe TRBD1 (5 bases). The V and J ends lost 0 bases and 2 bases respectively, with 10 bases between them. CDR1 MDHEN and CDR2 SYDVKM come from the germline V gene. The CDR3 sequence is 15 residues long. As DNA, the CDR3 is TGTGCCAGCAGTTTATGGACAGATGATCAAGAGACCCAGTACTTC. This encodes CASSLWTDDQETQYF.

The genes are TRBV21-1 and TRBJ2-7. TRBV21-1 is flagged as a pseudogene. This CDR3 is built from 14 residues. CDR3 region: CASSKLFCGSEQYF. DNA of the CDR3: TGTGCCAGCAGCAAATTATTTTGTGGTTCCGAGCAGTACTTC.

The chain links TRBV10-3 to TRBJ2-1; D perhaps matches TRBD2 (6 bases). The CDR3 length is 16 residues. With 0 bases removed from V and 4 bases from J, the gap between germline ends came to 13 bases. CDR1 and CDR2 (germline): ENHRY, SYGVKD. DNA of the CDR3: TGTGCCATCAGTGAGTCGGAGGGGACCTTATACAATGAGCAGTTCTTC. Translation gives CAISESEGTLYNEQFF.

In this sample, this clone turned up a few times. This CDR3 reads CASSHPGQPQHF. In DNA form, the CDR3 reads TGTGCCAGCAGCCACCCGGGGCAGCCCCAGCATTTT. The chain combines TRBV14 with TRBJ1-5; D is unresolved. Germline V gives CDR1 SGHDN, CDR2 FVKESK. The CDR3 runs 12 residues. The ends were cut back, 3 bases at V and 7 bases at J, with 7 bases in the middle.

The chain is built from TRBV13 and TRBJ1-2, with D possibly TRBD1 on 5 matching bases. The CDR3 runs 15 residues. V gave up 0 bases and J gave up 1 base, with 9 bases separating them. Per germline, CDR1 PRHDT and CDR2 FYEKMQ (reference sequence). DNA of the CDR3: TGTGCCAGCAGCTTAGGCGACAGTTTTAACTATGGCTACACCTTC. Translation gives CASSLGDSFNYGYTF.

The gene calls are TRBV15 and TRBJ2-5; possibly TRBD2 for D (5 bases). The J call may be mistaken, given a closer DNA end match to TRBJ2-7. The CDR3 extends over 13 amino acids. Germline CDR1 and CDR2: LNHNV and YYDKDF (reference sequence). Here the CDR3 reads CATSLDSVFEQYF. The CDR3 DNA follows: TGTGCCACCAGTCTGGATAGCGTCTTCGAGCAGTACTTC.

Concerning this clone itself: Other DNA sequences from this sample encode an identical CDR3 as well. In nucleotides, the CDR3 is TGTGCCAGCAGTTTTTTGTTGAATAGCAATCAGCCCCAGCATTTT. It translates to CASSFLLNSNQPQHF. This rearrangement joins TRBV28 to TRBJ1-5, with D uncertain. Germline loops: CDR1 MDHEN, CDR2 SYDVKM. CDR3 length equals 15 residues. V was cut by 3 bases and J by 0 bases, with 9 bases left in between.

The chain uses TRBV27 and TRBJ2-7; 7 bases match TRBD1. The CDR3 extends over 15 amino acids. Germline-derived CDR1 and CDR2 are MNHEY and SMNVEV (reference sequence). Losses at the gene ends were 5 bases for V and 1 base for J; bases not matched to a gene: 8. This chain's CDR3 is CASSQTGTVSYEQYF. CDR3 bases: TGTGCCAGCAGTCAAACCGGGACAGTATCCTACGAGCAGTACTTC.

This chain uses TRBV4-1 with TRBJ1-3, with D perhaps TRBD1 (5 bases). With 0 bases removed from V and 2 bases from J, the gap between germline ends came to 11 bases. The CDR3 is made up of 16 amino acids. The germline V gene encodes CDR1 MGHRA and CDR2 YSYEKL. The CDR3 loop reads CASSQDGARAGNTIYF. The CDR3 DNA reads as TGCGCCAGCAGCCAAGATGGGGCGAGGGCTGGAAACACCATATATTTT.

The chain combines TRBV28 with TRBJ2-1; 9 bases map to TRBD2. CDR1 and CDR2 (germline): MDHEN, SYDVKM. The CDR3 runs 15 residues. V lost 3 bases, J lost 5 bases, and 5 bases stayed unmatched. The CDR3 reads CASSLRLAGNNEQFF. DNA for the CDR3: TGTGCCAGCAGTTTGCGTCTAGCGGGAAACAATGAGCAGTTCTTC. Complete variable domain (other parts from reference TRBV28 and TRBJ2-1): DVKVTQSSRYLVKRTGEKVFLECVQDMDHENMFWYRQDPGLGLRLIYFSYDVKMKEKGDIPEGYSVSREKKERFSLILESASTNQTSMYLCASSLRLAGNNEQFFGPGTRLTVL.

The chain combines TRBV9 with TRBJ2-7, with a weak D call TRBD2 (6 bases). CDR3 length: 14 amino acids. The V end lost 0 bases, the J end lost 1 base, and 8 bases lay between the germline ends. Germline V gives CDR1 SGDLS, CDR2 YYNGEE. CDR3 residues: CASSVGAGSYEQYF. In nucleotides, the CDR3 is TGTGCCAGCAGCGTAGGGGCGGGGTCCTACGAGCAGTACTTC.

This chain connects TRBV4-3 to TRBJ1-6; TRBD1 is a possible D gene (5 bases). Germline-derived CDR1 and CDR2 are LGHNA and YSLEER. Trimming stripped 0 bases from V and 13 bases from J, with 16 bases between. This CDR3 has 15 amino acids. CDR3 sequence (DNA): TGCGCCAGCAGCCAAGATCGGGGCAGCTTGGGCCCCCTCCACTTT. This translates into CASSQDRGSLGPLHF.

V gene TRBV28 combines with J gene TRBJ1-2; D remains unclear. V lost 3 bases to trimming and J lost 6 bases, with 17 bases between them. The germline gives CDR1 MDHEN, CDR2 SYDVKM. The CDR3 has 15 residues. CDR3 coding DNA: TGTGCCAGCAGTTTTCGGCTGGTGGGGTTCGATGGCTACACCTTC. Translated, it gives CASSFRLVGFDGYTF.

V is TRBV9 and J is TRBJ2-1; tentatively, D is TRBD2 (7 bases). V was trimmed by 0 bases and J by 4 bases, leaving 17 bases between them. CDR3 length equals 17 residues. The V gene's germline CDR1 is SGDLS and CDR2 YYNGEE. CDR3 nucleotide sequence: TGTGCCAGCAGCGTAGAGGATGGGGGGGCGGCTTACAATGAGCAGTTCTTC. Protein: CASSVEDGGAAYNEQFF.

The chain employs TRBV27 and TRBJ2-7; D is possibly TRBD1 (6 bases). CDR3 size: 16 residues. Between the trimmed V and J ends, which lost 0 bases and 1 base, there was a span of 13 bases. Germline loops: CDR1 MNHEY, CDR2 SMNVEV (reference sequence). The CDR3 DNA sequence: TGTGCCAGCAGTTTATCTGGGGGCAGGGTATCCTACGAGCAGTACTTC. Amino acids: CASSLSGGRVSYEQYF.

This CDR3 is CASSLPTQGLGYEQYF. The CDR3 DNA reads as TGTGCCAGCAGCTTACCGACTCAGGGGTTGGGCTACGAGCAGTACTTC. V and J are TRBV5-6 and TRBJ2-7, with a weak D call TRBD1 (6 bases). Germline assignment: CDR1 SGHDT and CDR2 YYEEEE. CDR3 length: 16 amino acids. V was cut by 2 bases and J by 3 bases, with 18 bases left in between. Drawing the rest from reference TRBV5-6 and TRBJ2-7, the complete variable domain is DAGVTQSPTHLIKTRGQQVTLRCSPKSGHDTVSWYQQALGQGPQFIFQYYEEEERQRGNFPDRFSGHQFPNYSSELNVNALLLGDSALYLCASSLPTQGLGYEQYFGPGTRLTVT.

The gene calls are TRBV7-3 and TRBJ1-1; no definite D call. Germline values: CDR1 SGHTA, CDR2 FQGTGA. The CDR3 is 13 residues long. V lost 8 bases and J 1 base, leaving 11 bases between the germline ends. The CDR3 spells CASGSNGNTEAFF. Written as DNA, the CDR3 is TGTGCCAGCGGCTCCAACGGGAACACTGAAGCTTTCTTT.

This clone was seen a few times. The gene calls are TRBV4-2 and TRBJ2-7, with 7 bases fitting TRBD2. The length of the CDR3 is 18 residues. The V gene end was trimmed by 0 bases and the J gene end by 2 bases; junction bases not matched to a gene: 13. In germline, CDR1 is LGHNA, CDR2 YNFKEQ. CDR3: CASSQDISGDYLTYEQYF. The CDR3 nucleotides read TGTGCCAGCAGCCAAGATATTTCCGGGGACTACCTAACCTACGAGCAGTACTTC.

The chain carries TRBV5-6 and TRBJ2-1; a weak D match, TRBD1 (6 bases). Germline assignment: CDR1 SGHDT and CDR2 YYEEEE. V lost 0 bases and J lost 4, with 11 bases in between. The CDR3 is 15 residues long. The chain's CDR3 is CASSLAVTGYNEQFF. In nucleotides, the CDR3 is TGTGCCAGCAGCTTGGCCGTGACAGGATACAATGAGCAGTTCTTC.

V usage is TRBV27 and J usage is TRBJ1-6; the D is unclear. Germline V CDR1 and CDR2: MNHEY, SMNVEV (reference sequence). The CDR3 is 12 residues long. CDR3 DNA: TGTGGATCCGGCGGTTATAATTCACCCCTCCACTTT. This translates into CGSGGYNSPLHF.

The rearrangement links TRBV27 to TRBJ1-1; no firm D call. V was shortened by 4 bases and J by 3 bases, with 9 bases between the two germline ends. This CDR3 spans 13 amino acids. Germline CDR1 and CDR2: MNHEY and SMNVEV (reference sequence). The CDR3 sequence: CASSYGPHTEAFF. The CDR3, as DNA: TGTGCCAGCAGTTATGGACCCCACACTGAAGCTTTCTTT.